Below, 30 T cell receptor beta chains from the same sample are listed, as sequenced in a study of T-cell reconstitution after alpha-beta-depleted transplantation in children. Researchers prepared the TCRbeta library using unique molecular identifiers, the study reports. One entry per CDR3 protein, called by TCRdb with MiXCR from the PCR reads. The sample lists a few hundred thousand distinct CDR3 sequences, about a sixth seen once, with just under 30% in the top ten. The sample was PBMCs, mostly from graft donor cells, taken 360 days after TCRalphabeta/CD19-depleted stem cell transplant. The receptors here all came from a boy younger than two who had a stem cell transplant for Wiskott-Aldrich syndrome, so the T cells may come from the graft donor.

The V call is TRBV3-1, the J call TRBJ2-2; the match to TRBD1 covers 9 bases. J gave up 4 bases and V 6 bases, and 15 bases lay outside the gene matches. Germline CDR1 and CDR2: LGHDT and YNNKEL (reference sequence). This CDR3 comprises 18 residues. The CDR3 region is CASRLLRGQGVGTGELFF. In DNA, the CDR3 is TGTGCCAGCAGGCTCCTCCGGGGACAGGGCGTTGGCACCGGGGAGCTGTTTTTT.

The chain carries TRBV13 and TRBJ2-4, with 10 bases identical to TRBD1. The CDR3 consists of 16 residues. V gave up 0 bases and J gave up 5 bases; unmatched junction bases: 4. The V gene's germline CDR1 is PRHDT and CDR2 FYEKMQ (reference sequence). The CDR3 spells CASSLGLGTGENIQYF. CDR3 DNA: TGTGCCAGCAGCTTAGGCCTTGGGACAGGGGAAAACATTCAGTACTTC. The whole variable domain, filled in from reference TRBV13 and TRBJ2-4, reads AAGVIQSPRHLIKEKRETATLKCYPIPRHDTVYWYQQGPGQDPQFLISFYEKMQSDKGSIPDRFSAQQFSDYHSELNMSSLELGDSALYFCASSLGLGTGENIQYFGAGTRLSVL.

The chain uses TRBV13 and TRBJ2-5, with 8 bases aligning to TRBD2. The V gene's germline CDR1 is PRHDT and CDR2 FYEKMQ (reference sequence). The CDR3 contains 12 residues. The ends lost 8 bases at V and 4 bases at J; junction bases unmatched: 3. The CDR3 sequence: CASGGLGETQYF. CDR3 bases: TGTGCCAGCGGGGGACTAGGAGAGACCCAGTACTTC.

V and J are TRBV2 and TRBJ1-5; D is undetermined. The germline CDR1 and CDR2 sequences are SNHLY and FYNNEI. Trimming removed 5 bases from V and 3 bases from J, with 8 bases in between. CDR3 length: 13 residues. The DNA for the CDR3 is TGTGCCAGCAGTTGGGCCCTCAATCAGCCCCAGCATTTT. This sequence encodes CASSWALNQPQHF.

The sample holds many counts of this clonotype. This chain links TRBV2 with TRBJ2-1; tentative D call: TRBD2 (5 bases). V was shortened by 4 bases and J by 0 bases, with 7 bases between the two germline ends. The length of the CDR3 is 14 residues. The V gene's germline CDR1 is SNHLY and CDR2 FYNNEI. In DNA, the CDR3 is TGTGCCAGCAGTGGTCGGGGCTCCTACAATGAGCAGTTCTTC. It yields the protein CASSGRGSYNEQFF.

This clonotype was found a few times. CDR3 sequence: CASSGRGRTSYEQYF. Written as DNA, the CDR3 is TGTGCCAGCAGCGGGCGGGGGCGAACCTCCTACGAGCAGTACTTC. The chain employs TRBV12-3 or TRBV12-4 and TRBJ2-7; D possibly corresponds to TRBD2 (7 bases). This CDR3 contains 15 residues. Trimming stripped 6 bases from V and 0 bases from J, with 15 bases between.

The J gene is TRBJ2-7, the V gene TRBV27; TRBD1 matches 9 bases. Germline CDR1 reads MNHEY; CDR2 reads SMNVEV (reference sequence). CDR3 size: 18 residues. V shed 1 base, J shed 3 bases, and the junction held 13 bases outside the gene matches. DNA for the CDR3: TGTGCCAGCAGTTTATACCCGCCCGAACAGGGGGCCGGCTACGAGCAGTACTTC. Its translation: CASSLYPPEQGAGYEQYF.

The chain joins TRBV12-3 or TRBV12-4 to TRBJ2-1; TRBD2 agrees at 8 bases. The CDR3 contains 15 residues. Trimming cost V 0 bases and J 6 bases; bases outside gene matches: 4. For the CDR3, the DNA is TGTGCCAGCAGTTTAGCGCGACTAGCGAGCAATGAGCAGTTCTTC. Protein product: CASSLARLASNEQFF.

Only a few counts were recorded for this clonotype. This chain connects TRBV24-1 to TRBJ2-1, with a weak D call TRBD2 (6 bases). The CDR3 has 16 residues. V dropped 10 bases and J dropped 0 bases, with 18 bases sitting between them. Germline V gene data show CDR1 as KGHDR and CDR2 as SFDVKD. The DNA for the CDR3 is TGTGCCACGAGCCCTGCGGGAAACAGCTCCTACAATGAGCAGTTCTTC. Its translation is CATSPAGNSSYNEQFF.

This clonotype was counted between two and nine times. This chain uses TRBV5-1 with TRBJ2-7, with a tentative D call TRBD2 (5 bases). The CDR3 runs 13 residues. V was trimmed by 3 bases and J by 3 bases, leaving 10 bases between them. Germline V gene sequence: CDR1 SGHRS, CDR2 YFSETQ. The CDR3 loop is CASSSVGDYEQYF. The CDR3 DNA reads TGCGCCAGCAGCTCCGTGGGAGACTACGAGCAGTACTTC.

The V call is TRBV4-3, the J call TRBJ2-3; 11 bases align to TRBD1. Germline CDR1 LGHNA, CDR2 YSLEER. J lost 0 bases, V lost 1 base, and 3 bases had no gene match. CDR3 length: 17 amino acids. In nucleotides, the CDR3 is TGCGCCAGCAGCCAAGGGACAGGGGGCGGAAGCACAGATACGCAGTATTTT. It codes for CASSQGTGGGSTDTQYF.

The rearrangement joins TRBV13 to TRBJ1-6, with 8 bases identical to TRBD1. Germline V CDR1 and CDR2: PRHDT, FYEKMQ (reference sequence). The CDR3 length is 14 residues. The V gene end was trimmed by 5 bases and the J gene end by 9 bases; junction bases not matched to a gene: 6. The CDR3 sequence is CASSDGQGGSPLHF. The CDR3 nucleotides read TGTGCCAGCAGCGACGGACAGGGCGGTTCACCCCTCCACTTT.

The genes are TRBV2 and TRBJ2-1; TRBD2 matches 11 bases. The CDR3 covers 15 residues. The germline CDR1 and CDR2 sequences are SNHLY and FYNNEI. V gave up 6 bases and J gave up 6 bases; unmatched junction bases: 7. CDR3 DNA sequence: TGTGCCAGCAGACCCCTAGCGGGAGGACCCAATGAGCAGTTCTTC. This encodes CASRPLAGGPNEQFF.

The sample holds a few counts of this clonotype. The rearrangement joins TRBV7-2 to TRBJ2-6; D not resolved. The CDR3 extends over 15 amino acids. Deletions cut 3 bases from V and 0 bases from J, with 6 bases between. Germline V lookup: CDR1 SGHTA, CDR2 FQGNSA. CDR3 DNA: TGTGCCAGCAGCTTCAAGCTCTCTGGGGCCAACGTCCTGACTTTC. It codes for CASSFKLSGANVLTF.

The rearrangement joins TRBV7-8 to TRBJ2-1; 9 bases fit TRBD1. Trimming removed 4 bases from V and 12 bases from J; junction bases left unmatched: 13. The CDR3 sequence is 15 residues long. CDR1 and CDR2 from the germline V gene are SGHVS and FQNEAQ. The CDR3, as DNA: TGTGCCAGCAGCTCTAGTACCCCGGACAGGGGAATGCAGTTCTTC. Protein sequence: CASSSSTPDRGMQFF.

This clonotype showed up many times. J is TRBJ2-3 and V is TRBV5-1; D uncertain. V shed 0 bases and J shed 3 bases, with 11 bases lying between them. The CDR3 sequence is 15 residues long. Germline-derived CDR1 and CDR2 are SGHRS and YFSETQ. The DNA of the CDR3 is TGCGCCAGCAGCTTGGGGCTAGATGGAACAGATACGCAGTATTTT. Translation: CASSLGLDGTDTQYF. The whole variable domain, remainder taken from reference TRBV5-1 and TRBJ2-3, is KAGVTQTPRYLIKTRGQQVTLSCSPISGHRSVSWYQQTPGQGLQFLFEYFSETQRNKGNFPGRFSGRQFSNSRSEMNVSTLELGDSALYLCASSLGLDGTDTQYFGPGTRLTVL.

This clonotype was detected a few times. This chain connects TRBV6-1 to TRBJ2-7; 10 bases align to TRBD2. The J segment lost 3 bases and the V segment lost 4 bases, leaving 6 bases of the junction unmatched. Germline V CDR1 and CDR2: MNHNS, SASEGT. CDR3 length: 15 amino acids. This CDR3 is CASSGSGRADYEQYF. The CDR3 DNA sequence: TGTGCCAGCAGTGGGAGCGGGAGGGCCGACTACGAGCAGTACTTC.

This clonotype has ten or more counts. This rearrangement joins TRBV11-1 to TRBJ2-3; D possibly corresponds to TRBD2 (6 bases). With 3 bases removed from V and 1 base from J, the gap between germline ends came to 14 bases. Germline V gives CDR1 SGHAT, CDR2 FQDESV (reference sequence). The CDR3 is 16 residues long. The CDR3 region is CASSLSSSGGTDTQYF. The CDR3 region has the DNA TGTGCCAGCAGCTTGAGTTCGTCGGGGGGCACAGATACGCAGTATTTT.

A few counts support this clonotype. Germline and junction disagree at one end, which may indicate a read error. The rearrangement links TRBV28 to TRBJ2-5; 12 positions agree with TRBD1. Germline V gene lookup returns CDR1 MDHEN and CDR2 SYDVKM. The CDR3 runs 15 residues. The CDR3 sequence: CASSSGRDRGRTPYF. In DNA, the CDR3 is TGTGCCAGCAGTTCGGGGAGGGACAGGGGGCGAACCCCGTACTTC.

The chain combines TRBV7-7 with TRBJ2-5, with 10 bases lining up with TRBD2. Germline V gene lookup returns CDR1 SSHAT and CDR2 FNYEAQ (reference sequence). The CDR3 loop spans 15 amino acids. J was trimmed by 7 bases and V by 1 base; bases with no gene match: 6. The CDR3 sequence: CASSLGLAGVGTQYF. The CDR3 bases are TGTGCCAGCAGCTTAGGTCTAGCGGGAGTGGGGACCCAGTACTTC.

This clonotype has just a few counts. The chain has TRBV5-1 and TRBJ2-5; the D is unclear. Germline CDR1 is SGHRS and CDR2 is YFSETQ. Between the trimmed V and J ends, which lost 0 bases and 3 bases, there was a span of 9 bases. This CDR3 has 14 amino acids. CDR3: CASSLGPVEETQYF. The CDR3 DNA reads TGCGCCAGCAGCTTGGGGCCAGTAGAAGAGACCCAGTACTTC.

The gene calls are TRBV19 and TRBJ2-5, with TRBD2 as a possible D gene (6 bases). Trimming left V 9 bases short and J 5 bases short, with 13 bases between. This CDR3 has 12 residues. CDR1 LNHDA and CDR2 SQIVND come from the germline V gene (reference sequence). The CDR3 nucleotides read TGTGCCAGCGGGGACTTGGGGGAGACCCAGTACTTC. This translates into CASGDLGETQYF.

This clonotype was observed a few times. The rearrangement links TRBV29-1 to TRBJ1-2; D remains unclear. The CDR3 length is 13 residues. Germline V gene lookup returns CDR1 SQVTM and CDR2 ANQGSEA. V was cut by 0 bases and J by 4 bases, with 9 bases left in between. CDR3 protein: CSVEEWPSYGYTF. For the CDR3, the DNA is TGCAGCGTTGAAGAATGGCCATCCTATGGCTACACCTTC.

This clonotype came up a few times. The chain carries TRBV9 and TRBJ2-1; D might be TRBD2 (5 bases). Trimming removed 2 bases from V and 0 bases from J, with 15 bases in between. Germline CDR1 is SGDLS and CDR2 is YYNGEE. The CDR3 has 17 amino acids. DNA of the CDR3: TGTGCCAGCAGCGTCGGGTTGCGGGTGAGCTCCTACAATGAGCAGTTCTTC. Its protein is CASSVGLRVSSYNEQFF.

The gene calls are TRBV7-8 and TRBJ2-1, with 7 bases matching TRBD2. The CDR3 length is 16 residues. Trimming took 1 base from V and 6 from J; bases not matched to a gene: 9. Germline CDR1 and CDR2: SGHVS and FQNEAQ. CDR3 amino acids: CASSLGWRGLRNEQFF. The CDR3 region has the DNA TGTGCCAGCAGCTTAGGGTGGAGGGGACTACGCAATGAGCAGTTCTTC.

A few counts support this clonotype. The chain has TRBV6-5 and TRBJ2-1; D not certain. CDR1 is MNHEY and CDR2 is SVGAGI in the germline V gene. V lost 2 bases, J lost 7 bases, and 15 bases lay in between. This CDR3 spans 15 amino acids. The CDR3 DNA sequence: TGTGCCAGCAGTTACATCCAGAGTCTATGGAATGAGCAGTTCTTC. It translates to CASSYIQSLWNEQFF.

The table lists this clonotype with many counts. V usage is TRBV19 and J usage is TRBJ1-2; no clear D gene. V was shortened by 8 bases and J by 0 bases, with 10 bases between the two germline ends. The germline gives CDR1 LNHDA, CDR2 SQIVND (reference sequence). CDR3 length equals 13 residues. The CDR3 spells CASRSAANYGYTF. The CDR3 coding sequence is TGTGCCAGTCGTTCAGCCGCTAACTATGGCTACACCTTC.

The CDR3 reads CASSSELLSYEQYF. The DNA of the CDR3 is TGTGCCAGCAGTTCGGAACTTCTCTCCTACGAGCAGTACTTC. This chain links TRBV12-3 or TRBV12-4 with TRBJ2-7; D remains ambiguous. With 4 bases removed from V and 0 bases from J, the gap between germline ends came to 10 bases. The CDR3 length is 14 residues.

V usage is TRBV11-2 and J usage is TRBJ2-1; no clear D gene. CDR1 and CDR2 from the germline V gene are SGHAT and FQNNGV. This CDR3 spans 14 amino acids. V shed 5 bases and J shed 3 bases, with 11 bases lying between them. The CDR3 DNA is TGTGCCAGCAGCCGCGCCGTGGGCTACAATGAGCAGTTCTTC. This gives the protein CASSRAVGYNEQFF.

The chain recombines TRBV5-1 with TRBJ2-2, with TRBD2 matching 13 bases. Germline values: CDR1 SGHRS, CDR2 YFSETQ. The trim removed 4 bases at V and 2 bases at J, leaving 14 bases unmatched. The CDR3 loop spans 20 amino acids. The chain's CDR3 is CASSPPTRLAGGLNTGELFF. The CDR3 DNA is TGCGCCAGCAGCCCTCCGACCCGACTAGCGGGGGGACTAAACACCGGGGAGCTGTTTTTT.